The text below deals with one T cell receptor (beta chain). The entry originates in a study of blood T cell repertoires in COVID-19. The CDR3 spans 15 residues. The V gene lost 2 bases and the J gene lost 2 bases, with 11 bases spanning the gap. Original analysis: Using reference gene primer amplification, nucleated cell counts were estimated. Clones were sequenced by immunoSEQ multiplex PCR, and TCRdb holds only the in-frame ones, with some missing. The DNA gave D and trimming, while V, J and clone size come from that table. The repertoire includes about 140,000 clones, almost 80% of them detected once, and about 2.9% sits in the top ten. Those enrolled, adults aged about 18 to 89 years, came from around 24 US areas. Participant reports of clinical history set cohort assignment. Recovery among Cohort 3 donors was established by two negative PCRs, clearance, or symptom resolution.

Sequenced: PBMCs or T cells enriched from blood (not recorded which). This TCR was recovered from a woman in her forties or fifties who had recovered from COVID-19. This rearrangement joins TRBV23-1 to TRBJ2-3, with a possible D match to TRBD1 (6 bases). TRBV23-1 is flagged as an ORF with uncertain function. The CDR3 DNA reads TGCGCCAGCAGTCAACTTCAGGGGCCCACAGATACGCAGTATTTT. The encoded protein is CASSQLQGPTDTQYF.